Presented here are 13 T cell receptor beta chains from one specimen sequenced in a study of OX40 agonist ivuxolimab in advanced cancers. Using immunoSEQ multiplex PCR, the repertoire was profiled, and TCRdb retains in-frame clones only, with some absent. This sample has approximately 77,000 clones, with approximately 85% found just once. The source material was CD4+ or CD8+ T cells sorted from blood, sampled in a trial of the OX40 agonist ivuxolimab. The receptor set was obtained from an adult with an advanced solid tumor such as melanoma, head and neck, liver or kidney cancer.

The chain employs TRBV7-9 and TRBJ2-5, with TRBD2 identical over 8 bases. The CDR3 contains 18 residues. J was trimmed by 2 bases and V by 5 bases; bases with no gene match: 16. Germline V gene lookup returns CDR1 SEHNR and CDR2 FQNEAQ (reference sequence). The CDR3 DNA reads TGTGCCAGCAGCCCCTTCGGCTGGGTAGCGGGGCCGCAAGAGACCCAGTACTTC. Translating it yields CASSPFGWVAGPQETQYF.

The chain joins TRBV5-7 to TRBJ2-5; 8 bases map to TRBD2. TRBV5-7 is an ORF for which the function is uncertain. The J segment lost 4 bases and the V segment lost 4 bases, leaving 18 bases of the junction unmatched. This CDR3 is built from 18 residues. This CDR3 is CASSPRGGPMGEGETQYF. CDR3 nucleotides: TGTGCCAGCAGCCCCCGCGGGGGGCCAATGGGGGAAGGAGAGACCCAGTACTTC.

The chain has TRBV7-9 and TRBJ2-1; perhaps TRBD1 as D (5 bases). Per the germline V gene, CDR1 is SEHNR and CDR2 is FQNEAQ (reference sequence). Trimming cost V 9 bases and J 9 bases, with 21 bases left between them. CDR3 size: 14 residues. CDR3 sequence: CASKGLVSGGEQFF. The CDR3, as DNA: TGTGCCAGTAAGGGGCTAGTTAGTGGTGGTGAGCAGTTCTTC.

The genes are TRBV2 and TRBJ1-1; D is ambiguous. Germline V gene data show CDR1 as SNHLY and CDR2 as FYNNEI. This CDR3 is built from 16 residues. The germline V and J ends were trimmed by 7 bases and 1 base, with 19 bases remaining between them. This chain's CDR3 is CASTPRNGQKNTEAFF. CDR3 DNA sequence: TGTGCCAGCACCCCAAGGAATGGGCAGAAGAACACTGAAGCTTTCTTT. Full variable domain (missing parts from reference TRBV2 and TRBJ1-1): EPEVTQTPSHQVTQMGQEVILRCVPISNHLYFYWYRQILGQKVEFLVSFYNNEISEKSEIFDDQFSVERPDGSNFTLKIRSTKLEDSAMYFCASTPRNGQKNTEAFFGQGTRLTVV.

This clone appeared a single time. The chain has TRBV2 and TRBJ2-2, with 7 bases matching TRBD2. Germline V gene sequence: CDR1 SNHLY, CDR2 FYNNEI. The CDR3 runs 15 residues. V shed 4 bases and J 7 bases; nucleotides not matched to a gene: 9. The CDR3 nucleotides are TGTGCCAGCAGTGTTTCGGGAGGCCAGGTCGGGGAGCTGTTTTTT. As protein: CASSVSGGQVGELFF.

CDR3 region: CASSPPGRRLNQHF. DNA of the CDR3: TGTGCCAGCTCACCCCCGGGACGTAGACTGAATCAGCATTTT. J is TRBJ1-5 and V is TRBV18, with D tentatively TRBD1 (5 bases). Germline CDR1 reads KGHSH; CDR2 reads LQKENI. V was clipped by 3 bases and J by 13 bases, with 19 bases between them. The CDR3 consists of 14 residues.

The rearrangement joins TRBV6-1 to TRBJ1-2; D not certain. The CDR3 contains 15 residues. Between the trimmed V and J ends, which lost 4 bases and 5 bases, there was a span of 17 bases. The germline CDR1 and CDR2 sequences are MNHNS and SASEGT. The CDR3 DNA follows: TGTGCCAGCAGTGCGGGTCTGGGAAAAGGTTATGGCTACACCTTC. It encodes CASSAGLGKGYGYTF.

This clone was seen just once. The rearrangement joins TRBV4-1 to TRBJ1-1; the D gene is possibly TRBD1 (5 bases). Germline loops: CDR1 MGHRA, CDR2 YSYEKL. V was pared by 1 base and J by 0 bases, with 12 bases between. The length of the CDR3 is 16 residues. The CDR3 protein is CASSQVGRLMNTEAFF. The DNA of the CDR3 is TGCGCCAGCAGCCAAGTGGGACGGCTGATGAACACTGAAGCTTTCTTT.

The rearrangement uses TRBV5-8 and TRBJ2-2, with TRBD1 identical over 12 bases. J was trimmed by 9 bases and V by 5 bases; bases with no gene match: 5. This CDR3 comprises 14 residues. CDR1 is SGHTS and CDR2 is YDEGEE in the germline V gene. The CDR3 region has the DNA TGTGCCAGCAGAATCGGGACAGGGGGCAGGGAGCTGTTTTTT. Translating gives CASRIGTGGRELFF.

The CDR3 DNA sequence: TGTGCCAGCAGATCTCTGGGACTAGCGGGGGGCAAGAATGAGCAGTTCTTC. Encoded protein: CASRSLGLAGGKNEQFF. The genes are TRBV27 and TRBJ2-1; 15 bases match TRBD2. J was trimmed by 7 bases and V by 6 bases; bases with no gene match: 10. This CDR3 has 17 residues. The V gene's germline CDR1 is MNHEY and CDR2 SMNVEV (reference sequence).

The chain joins TRBV18 to TRBJ1-5, with no clear D. V lost 2 bases to trimming and J lost 6 bases, with 14 bases between them. Germline loops: CDR1 KGHSH, CDR2 LQKENI. CDR3 length equals 15 residues. The CDR3 nucleotides read TGTGCCAGCTCACCATATACGACCGACGGTCAGCCCCAGCATTTT. It encodes CASSPYTTDGQPQHF.

The chain joins TRBV29-1 to TRBJ2-1; the match to TRBD2 covers 9 bases. The CDR3 contains 16 residues. Germline-derived CDR1 and CDR2 are SQVTM and ANQGSEA. The junction had 11 bases not matched to a gene; V was cut back by 4 bases and J by 4 bases. CDR3 DNA: TGCAGCGTTGTGTCTTCGGGACTAGCAGCGTACAATGAGCAGTTCTTC. Residues: CSVVSSGLAAYNEQFF.

CDR3 sequence (DNA): TGTGCCAGCTCACCACTACAGGGCCCCTTGATGAACACTGAAGCTTTCTTT. Residues: CASSPLQGPLMNTEAFF. The genes are TRBV18 and TRBJ1-1; tentatively, D is TRBD1 (6 bases). Trimming pared 1 base from V and 0 bases from J, leaving 15 bases between. Germline CDR1 reads KGHSH; CDR2 reads LQKENI. The CDR3 has 17 residues.